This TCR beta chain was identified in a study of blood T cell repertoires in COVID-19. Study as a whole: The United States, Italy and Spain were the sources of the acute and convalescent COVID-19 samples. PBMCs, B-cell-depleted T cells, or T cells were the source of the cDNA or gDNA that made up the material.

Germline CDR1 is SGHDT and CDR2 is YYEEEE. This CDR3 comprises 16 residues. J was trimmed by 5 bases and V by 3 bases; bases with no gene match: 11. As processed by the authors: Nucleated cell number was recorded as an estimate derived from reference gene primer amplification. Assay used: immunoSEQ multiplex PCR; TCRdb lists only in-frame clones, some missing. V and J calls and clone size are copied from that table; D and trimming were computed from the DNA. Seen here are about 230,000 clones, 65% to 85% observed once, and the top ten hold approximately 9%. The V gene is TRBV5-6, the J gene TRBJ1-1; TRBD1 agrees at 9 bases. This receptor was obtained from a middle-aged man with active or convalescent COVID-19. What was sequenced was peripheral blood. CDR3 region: CASSYPPGTGPTEAFF. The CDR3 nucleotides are TGTGCCAGCAGCTACCCACCCGGGACAGGGCCTACTGAAGCTTTCTTT.